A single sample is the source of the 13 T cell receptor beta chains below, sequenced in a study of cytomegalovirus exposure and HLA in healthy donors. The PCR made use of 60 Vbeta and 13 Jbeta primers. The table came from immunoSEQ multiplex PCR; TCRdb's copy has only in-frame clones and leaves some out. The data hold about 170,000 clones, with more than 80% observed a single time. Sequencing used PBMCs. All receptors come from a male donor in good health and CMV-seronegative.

Written as DNA, the CDR3 is TGTGCCAGCAGTGGTCGGGGATCGTCTGGGGCCAACGTCCTGACTTTC. Translating gives CASSGRGSSGANVLTF. The chain has TRBV6-1 and TRBJ2-6, with a weak D call TRBD2 (5 bases). V was shortened by 4 bases and J by 1 base, with 11 bases between the two germline ends. Germline values: CDR1 MNHNS, CDR2 SASEGT. The CDR3 contains 16 residues.

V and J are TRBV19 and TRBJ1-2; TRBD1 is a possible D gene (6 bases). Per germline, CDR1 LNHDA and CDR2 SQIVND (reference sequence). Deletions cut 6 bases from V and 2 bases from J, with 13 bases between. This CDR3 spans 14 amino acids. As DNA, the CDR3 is TGTGCCAGTAGCCGACAGGATCTCAACTATGGCTACACCTTC. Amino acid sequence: CASSRQDLNYGYTF.

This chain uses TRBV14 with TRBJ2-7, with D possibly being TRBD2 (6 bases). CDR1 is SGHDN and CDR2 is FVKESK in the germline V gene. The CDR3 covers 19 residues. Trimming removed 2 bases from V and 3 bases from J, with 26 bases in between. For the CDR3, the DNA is TGTGCCAGCAGCCAATTTAGTGGCGGGAAGGGTCATAATCGCTACGAGCAGTACTTC. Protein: CASSQFSGGKGHNRYEQYF. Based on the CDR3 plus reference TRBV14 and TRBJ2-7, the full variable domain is EAGVTQFPSHSVIEKGQTVTLRCDPISGHDNLYWYRRVMGKEIKFLLHFVKESKQDESGMPNNRFLAERTGGTYSTLKVQPAELEDSGVYFCASSQFSGGKGHNRYEQYFGPGTRLTVT.

In nucleotides, the CDR3 is TGTGCCACCAGCAGAGATCAGACAGGGGGGAATCAGCCCCAGCATTTT. Protein: CATSRDQTGGNQPQHF. J is TRBJ1-5 and V is TRBV15; 9 positions agree with TRBD1. Germline CDR1 reads LNHNV; CDR2 reads YYDKDF (reference sequence). This CDR3 has 16 amino acids. Unmatched junction bases numbered 4, after V lost 0 bases and J lost 4 bases.

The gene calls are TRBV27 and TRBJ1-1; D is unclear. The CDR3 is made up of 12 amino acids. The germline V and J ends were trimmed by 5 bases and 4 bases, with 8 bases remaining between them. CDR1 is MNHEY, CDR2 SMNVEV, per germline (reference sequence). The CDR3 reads CASSPRGTEAFF. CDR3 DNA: TGTGCCAGCAGTCCGCGGGGCACTGAAGCTTTCTTT.

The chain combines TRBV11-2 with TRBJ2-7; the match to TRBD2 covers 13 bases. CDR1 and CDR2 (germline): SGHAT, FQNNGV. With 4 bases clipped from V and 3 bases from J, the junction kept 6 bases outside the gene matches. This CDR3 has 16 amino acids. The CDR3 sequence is CASSSETSGGIYEQYF. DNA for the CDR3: TGTGCCAGCAGCTCCGAGACTAGCGGGGGGATCTACGAGCAGTACTTC.

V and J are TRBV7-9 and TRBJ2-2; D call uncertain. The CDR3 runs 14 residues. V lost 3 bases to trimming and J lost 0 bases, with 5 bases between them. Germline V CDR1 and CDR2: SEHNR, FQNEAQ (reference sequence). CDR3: CASSFDTNTGELFF. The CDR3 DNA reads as TGTGCCAGCAGCTTCGACACGAACACCGGGGAGCTGTTTTTT.

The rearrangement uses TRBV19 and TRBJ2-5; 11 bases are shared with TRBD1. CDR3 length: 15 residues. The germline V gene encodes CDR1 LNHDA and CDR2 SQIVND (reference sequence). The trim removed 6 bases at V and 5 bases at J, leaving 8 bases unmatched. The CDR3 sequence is CASSARTGGGETQYF. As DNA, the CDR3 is TGTGCCAGTAGCGCCCGGACAGGGGGCGGCGAGACCCAGTACTTC.

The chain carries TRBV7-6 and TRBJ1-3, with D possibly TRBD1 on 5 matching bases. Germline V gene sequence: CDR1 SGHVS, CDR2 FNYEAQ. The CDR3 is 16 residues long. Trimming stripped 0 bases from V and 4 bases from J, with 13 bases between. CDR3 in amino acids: CASSLARPGSGNTIYF. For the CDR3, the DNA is TGTGCCAGCAGCTTAGCGCGGCCAGGGTCCGGAAACACCATATATTTT.

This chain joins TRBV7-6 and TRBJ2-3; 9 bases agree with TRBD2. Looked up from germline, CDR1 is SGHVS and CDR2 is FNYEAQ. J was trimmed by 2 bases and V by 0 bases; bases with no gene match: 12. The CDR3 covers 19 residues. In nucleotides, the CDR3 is TGTGCCAGCAGCTTAGCAATCCCTAACCGACTAGCGGACACAGATACGCAGTATTTT. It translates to CASSLAIPNRLADTDTQYF.

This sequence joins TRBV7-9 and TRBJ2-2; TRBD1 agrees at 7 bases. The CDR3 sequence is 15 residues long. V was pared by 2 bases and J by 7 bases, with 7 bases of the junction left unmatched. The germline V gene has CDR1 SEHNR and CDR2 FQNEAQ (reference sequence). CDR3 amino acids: CASSLKTGSIGELFF. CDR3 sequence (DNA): TGTGCCAGCAGCTTAAAGACAGGGTCGATCGGGGAGCTGTTTTTT.

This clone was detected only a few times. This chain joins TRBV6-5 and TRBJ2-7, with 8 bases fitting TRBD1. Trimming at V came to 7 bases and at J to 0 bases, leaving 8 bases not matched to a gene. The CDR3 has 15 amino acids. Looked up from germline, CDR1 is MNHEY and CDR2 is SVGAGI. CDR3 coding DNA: TGTGCCAGCACCCCTCAGGGGGCGAGCTCCTACGAGCAGTACTTC. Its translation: CASTPQGASSYEQYF.

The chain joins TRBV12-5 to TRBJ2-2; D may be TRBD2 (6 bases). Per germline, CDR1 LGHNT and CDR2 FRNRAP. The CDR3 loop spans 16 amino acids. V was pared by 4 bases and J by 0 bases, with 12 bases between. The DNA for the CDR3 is TGTGCTAGTGGTTCCTGGGGCGGGACGAACACCGGGGAGCTGTTTTTT. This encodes CASGSWGGTNTGELFF.